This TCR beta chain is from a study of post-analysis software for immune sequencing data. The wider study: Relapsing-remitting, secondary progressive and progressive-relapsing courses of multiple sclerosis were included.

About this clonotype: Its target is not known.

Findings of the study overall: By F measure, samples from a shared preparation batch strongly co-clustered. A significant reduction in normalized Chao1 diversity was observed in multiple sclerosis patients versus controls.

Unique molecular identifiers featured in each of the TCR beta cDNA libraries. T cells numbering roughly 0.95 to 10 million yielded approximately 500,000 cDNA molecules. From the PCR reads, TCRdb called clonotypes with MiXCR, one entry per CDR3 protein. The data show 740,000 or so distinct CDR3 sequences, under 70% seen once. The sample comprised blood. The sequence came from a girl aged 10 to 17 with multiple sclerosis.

The CDR3 loop reads CSVGGTGSTDTQYF. CDR3 nucleotide sequence: TGCAGCGTTGGGGGGACAGGGAGCACAGATACGCAGTATTTT. This sequence joins TRBV29-1 and TRBJ2-3, with 9 positions matching TRBD1. Per the germline V gene, CDR1 is SQVTM and CDR2 is ANQGSEA. V gave up 4 bases and J gave up 0 bases; unmatched junction bases: 2. The CDR3 runs 14 residues.